This TCR beta chain derives from a study of OX40 agonist ivuxolimab in advanced cancers. Across the study: Dose-escalation patients were diagnosed with hepatocellular carcinoma, melanoma, renal cell cancer or head and neck cancer.

The CDR3 contains 18 residues. V shed 4 bases, J shed 0 bases, and the junction held 8 bases outside the gene matches. The germline gives CDR1 SGHVS, CDR2 FQNEAQ. A word on this clone: Its antigen remains unknown.

Assay: immunoSEQ multiplex PCR; the TCRdb copy retains only in-frame clones and omits some. The profile covers about 80,000 clones, with about nine tenths appearing a single time and roughly 9% taken by the ten largest. Study results and caveats: Determination of antigen specificity was not performed for the expanded peripheral T cells. Some nonresponders additionally presented with little normalized T-cell clonal expansion.

Autoimmune disease history or systemic immunosuppression was exclusionary. This chain joins TRBV7-8 and TRBJ2-7, with 14 bases that match TRBD2. This sequence was found in an adult with an advanced solid tumor such as melanoma, head and neck, liver or kidney cancer. Sequencing was performed on CD4+ or CD8+ T cells sorted from blood, taken in a trial of the OX40 agonist ivuxolimab. CDR3 DNA sequence: TGTGCCAGCAGCTCCGGACTAGCGGGGGGTAGTAGCTCCTACGAGCAGTACTTC. Protein: CASSSGLAGGSSSYEQYF.